These 26 T cell receptor beta chains originate from one sample sequenced in a study of cytomegalovirus exposure and HLA in healthy donors. Primers for the PCR totalled 60 Vbeta and 13 Jbeta. Profiling relied on immunoSEQ multiplex PCR, and the TCRdb table lists in-frame clones only, not all of them. This sample has 100,000 to 150,000 clones, with more than 65% found just once. The specimen was PBMCs. All receptors come from an older woman in good health and CMV-seropositive.

The rearrangement uses TRBV23-1 and TRBJ1-4; TRBD1 is a possible D gene (6 bases). TRBV23-1 is annotated as an ORF whose role is uncertain. V lost 2 bases and J lost 3, with 7 bases in between. The CDR3 is 14 residues long. The CDR3 here is CASSQQGSNEKLFF. The CDR3 region has the DNA TGCGCCAGCAGTCAACAGGGGTCTAATGAAAAACTGTTTTTT.

The gene calls are TRBV28 and TRBJ1-5; D is unresolved. CDR1 and CDR2 from the germline V gene are MDHEN and SYDVKM. This CDR3 spans 14 amino acids. V shed 5 bases and J shed 7 bases, with 15 bases lying between them. The CDR3 coding sequence is TGTGCCAGCAGTCCCACGGGTCCTCGGCAGCCCCAGCATTTT. It codes for CASSPTGPRQPQHF.

The chain carries TRBV6-1 and TRBJ1-1, with 10 bases lining up with TRBD1. The CDR3 covers 17 residues. CDR1 is MNHNS, CDR2 SASEGT, per germline. The ends lost 1 base at V and 3 bases at J; junction bases unmatched: 8. The CDR3: CASSEERDRGGDTEAFF. The DNA of the CDR3 is TGTGCCAGCAGTGAAGAGAGGGACAGGGGCGGTGACACTGAAGCTTTCTTT.

V gene TRBV7-3 combines with J gene TRBJ2-5, with 9 bases that match TRBD1. V was clipped by 5 bases and J by 5 bases; unmatched bases: 9. Germline CDR1 and CDR2: SGHTA and FQGTGA. The CDR3 has 15 amino acids. The CDR3 nucleotides are TGTGCCAGCAGCCGTACAGGGGGCGTAAGGGAGACCCAGTACTTC. It yields the protein CASSRTGGVRETQYF.

The chain uses TRBV2 and TRBJ2-7; D might be TRBD1 (6 bases). This CDR3 is built from 14 residues. V was cut by 8 bases and J by 0 bases, with 14 bases left in between. Looked up from germline, CDR1 is SNHLY and CDR2 is FYNNEI. The CDR3 DNA reads as TGTGCCAGCGGAAGACAGGTCAGCTCCTACGAGCAGTACTTC. Amino acids: CASGRQVSSYEQYF. The full variable domain, its missing parts supplied by reference TRBV2 and TRBJ2-7, is EPEVTQTPSHQVTQMGQEVILRCVPISNHLYFYWYRQILGQKVEFLVSFYNNEISEKSEIFDDQFSVERPDGSNFTLKIRSTKLEDSAMYFCASGRQVSSYEQYFGPGTRLTVT.

The chain is built from TRBV20-1 and TRBJ1-1; TRBD1 might be the D (5 bases). Deletions cut 8 bases from V and 1 base from J, with 5 bases between. This CDR3 comprises 10 residues. Looked up from germline, CDR1 is DFQATT and CDR2 is SNEGSKA (reference sequence). The CDR3 sequence: CSTGNTEAFF. The CDR3 region has the DNA TGCAGTACAGGGAACACTGAAGCTTTCTTT.

This chain uses TRBV13 with TRBJ2-7, with TRBD2 identical over 12 bases. Germline CDR1 reads PRHDT; CDR2 reads FYEKMQ (reference sequence). The CDR3 extends over 15 amino acids. Trimming at V came to 5 bases and at J to 4 bases, leaving 6 bases not matched to a gene. CDR3 nucleotides: TGTGCCAGCAGCCCCCGGACTAGCGGGGTTTACGAGCAGTACTTC. Its translation is CASSPRTSGVYEQYF.

The chain has TRBV28 and TRBJ2-7, with a possible D match to TRBD2 (5 bases). Germline CDR1 is MDHEN and CDR2 is SYDVKM. The germline V and J ends were trimmed by 7 bases and 7 bases, with 11 bases remaining between them. This CDR3 is 11 amino acids long. The DNA for the CDR3 is TGTGCCAGCACGGACTCCACGGAGCAGTACTTC. This codes for CASTDSTEQYF.

The V and J genes are TRBV4-1 and TRBJ1-5, with 7 positions matching TRBD1. Germline V gene lookup returns CDR1 MGHRA and CDR2 YSYEKL. V was clipped by 4 bases and J by 0 bases; unmatched bases: 6. The CDR3 is 16 amino acids. The CDR3 region is CASSPQGESSNQPQHF. The CDR3 coding sequence is TGCGCCAGCAGCCCCCAGGGGGAGTCTAGCAATCAGCCCCAGCATTTT.

CDR3 DNA: TGTGCCAGCAGTGGGGACAGGGCTCGAAACACCATATATTTT. Translation: CASSGDRARNTIYF. This rearrangement joins TRBV2 to TRBJ1-3; 9 bases match TRBD1. Germline CDR1 and CDR2: SNHLY and FYNNEI. This CDR3 has 14 residues. Trimming cost V 4 bases and J 5 bases; bases outside gene matches: 3. Together with reference TRBV2 and TRBJ1-3, the CDR3 gives the full variable domain: EPEVTQTPSHQVTQMGQEVILRCVPISNHLYFYWYRQILGQKVEFLVSFYNNEISEKSEIFDDQFSVERPDGSNFTLKIRSTKLEDSAMYFCASSGDRARNTIYFGEGSWLTVV.

Only a few counts were recorded for this clone. The V and J genes are TRBV19 and TRBJ2-3, with TRBD2 identical over 7 bases. V lost 2 bases to trimming and J lost 6 bases; unmatched junction nucleotides: 5. The CDR3 covers 14 residues. Germline assignment: CDR1 LNHDA and CDR2 SQIVND (reference sequence). In DNA form, the CDR3 reads TGTGCCAGTAGTATATCCGGGGAGGGGGATACGCAGTATTTT. Translated: CASSISGEGDTQYF.

The chain uses TRBV29-1 and TRBJ2-7; 7 bases line up with TRBD1. The junction had 6 bases not matched to a gene; V was cut back by 1 base and J by 0 bases. The germline CDR1 and CDR2 sequences are SQVTM and ANQGSEA. CDR3 length: 15 residues. The DNA for the CDR3 is TGCAGCGTTGAAGGGGTGGGGGACAGCTCCTACGAGCAGTACTTC. Translated, it gives CSVEGVGDSSYEQYF.

With regard to this clone: Its ends do not fully match the called genes, so a read error is possible. V usage is TRBV7-9 and J usage is TRBJ1-1, with a possible D match to TRBD1 (5 bases). There are 13 residues in the CDR3. CDR1 is SEHNR and CDR2 is FQNEAQ in the germline V gene (reference sequence). CDR3 sequence reads: CSSSLSTAFEAFF. CDR3 DNA sequence: TGTTCCAGCAGCTTATCGACAGCTTTTGAAGCTTTCTTT.

Only one count was recorded for this clone. V is TRBV25-1 and J is TRBJ2-5; TRBD1 matches at 8 bases. With V trimmed by 4 bases and J by 3 bases, 7 bases remained unmatched. This CDR3 region has 15 residues. From germline, CDR1 is MGHDK and CDR2 SYGVNS. The CDR3 nucleotides read TGTGCCAGCAGTGCCCCTGGACAGGGCGAAGAGACCCAGTACTTC. Protein product: CASSAPGQGEETQYF.

The chain combines TRBV19 with TRBJ1-2; D gene uncertain. The ends were cut back, 5 bases at V and 4 bases at J, with 20 bases in the middle. The V gene's germline CDR1 is LNHDA and CDR2 SQIVND (reference sequence). The CDR3 loop spans 16 amino acids. Here the CDR3 DNA reads TGTGCCAGTAGTTCCCGCTCTCAGACACTGTCCTATGGCTACACCTTC. Translated: CASSSRSQTLSYGYTF. The full variable domain, with the rest looked up from reference TRBV19 and TRBJ1-2, is DGGITQSPKYLFRKEGQNVTLSCEQNLNHDAMYWYRQDPGQGLRLIYYSQIVNDFQKGDIAEGYSVSREKKESFPLTVTSAQKNPTAFYLCASSSRSQTLSYGYTFGSGTRLTVV.

The rearrangement joins TRBV5-4 to TRBJ1-1, with 9 positions matching TRBD1. With 0 bases clipped from V and 6 bases from J, the junction kept 3 bases outside the gene matches. The CDR3 has 14 amino acids. CDR1 and CDR2 from the germline V gene are SGHNT and YYREEE (reference sequence). The CDR3 loop reads CASSLGRTGAEAFF. The CDR3, as DNA: TGTGCCAGCAGCTTGGGACGGACAGGGGCTGAAGCTTTCTTT.

The genes are TRBV5-1 and TRBJ1-2, with D tentatively TRBD1 (5 bases). The CDR3 runs to 14 residues. V was trimmed by 3 bases and J by 1 base, leaving 10 bases between them. The V gene's germline CDR1 is SGHRS and CDR2 YFSETQ. The CDR3 reads CASSSGGDNYGYTF. As DNA, the CDR3 is TGCGCCAGCAGCTCCGGGGGGGATAACTATGGCTACACCTTC.

The V call is TRBV11-2, the J call TRBJ2-5; the match to TRBD2 covers 8 bases. Germline CDR1 and CDR2: SGHAT and FQNNGV. The CDR3 runs 15 residues. Trimming took 3 bases from V and 5 from J; bases not matched to a gene: 8. The CDR3 DNA reads TGTGCCAGCAGCTTGAGAGCGGGGGCCCGGGAGACCCAGTACTTC. It specifies CASSLRAGARETQYF.

The chain has TRBV6-6 and TRBJ1-1, with 8 bases matching TRBD1. The CDR3 loop spans 14 amino acids. The J segment lost 6 bases and the V segment lost 5 bases, leaving 8 bases of the junction unmatched. The germline V gene has CDR1 MNHNY and CDR2 SVGAGI (reference sequence). The CDR3 reads CASSNGQGASEAFF. The DNA of the CDR3 is TGTGCCAGCAGTAACGGGCAGGGGGCCTCTGAAGCTTTCTTT.

The chain carries TRBV6-1 and TRBJ2-3; D unresolved. The CDR3 contains 14 residues. CDR1 MNHNS and CDR2 SASEGT come from the germline V gene. Trimming cost V 6 bases and J 0 bases, with 10 bases left between them. This CDR3 is CASRAWSSTDTQYF. The CDR3 nucleotides read TGTGCCAGCAGGGCCTGGAGTAGCACAGATACGCAGTATTTT.

This rearrangement joins TRBV10-1 to TRBJ1-5; D ambiguous. Trimming shortened V by 1 base and J by 7 bases, and 8 bases separated the two germline ends. The CDR3 has 13 residues. Germline V CDR1 and CDR2: WNHNN, SYGVQD (reference sequence). Here the CDR3 DNA reads TGCGCCAGCAGTGAGTTCTACGGGCAGCCCCAGCATTTT. It yields the protein CASSEFYGQPQHF.

The V gene is TRBV7-9, the J gene TRBJ1-2; 11 bases fit TRBD1. In germline, CDR1 is SEHNR, CDR2 FQNEAQ (reference sequence). J lost 3 bases, V lost 5 bases, and 8 bases had no gene match. The CDR3 has 16 amino acids. CDR3 DNA: TGTGCCAGCAGCCGGGACAGGGGGTTGGTTGACTATGGCTACACCTTC. This translates into CASSRDRGLVDYGYTF. The full variable domain, completed using reference TRBV7-9 and TRBJ1-2, is DTGVSQNPRHKITKRGQNVTFRCDPISEHNRLYWYRQTLGQGPEFLTYFQNEAQLEKSRLLSDRFSAERPKGSFSTLEIQRTEQGDSAMYLCASSRDRGLVDYGYTFGSGTRLTVV.

The rearrangement joins TRBV19 to TRBJ1-1, with D perhaps TRBD1 (5 bases). V was clipped by 6 bases and J by 1 base, with 9 bases between them. The CDR3 contains 13 residues. Germline CDR1 and CDR2: LNHDA and SQIVND (reference sequence). In DNA, the CDR3 is TGTGCCAGTAGGATTGACAGGAACACTGAAGCTTTCTTT. Translating it yields CASRIDRNTEAFF.

The rearrangement links TRBV25-1 to TRBJ2-2; D uncertain. Germline loops: CDR1 MGHDK, CDR2 SYGVNS. The CDR3 covers 12 residues. Trimming removed 2 bases from V and 6 bases from J, with 4 bases in between. The CDR3 reads CASSEGPGELFF. The DNA for the CDR3 is TGTGCCAGCAGTGAAGGCCCCGGGGAGCTGTTTTTT.

This sequence joins TRBV27 and TRBJ1-6; D ambiguous. V was cut by 2 bases and J by 5 bases, with 13 bases left in between. The CDR3 totals 16 residues. CDR1 is MNHEY, CDR2 SMNVEV, per germline (reference sequence). The CDR3 loop reads CASSLEPAADNSPLHF. CDR3 nucleotide sequence: TGTGCCAGCAGTTTAGAACCCGCGGCCGATAATTCACCCCTCCACTTT.

This chain joins TRBV29-1 and TRBJ2-1; possible D gene TRBD1, 5 bases. The ends were cut back, 7 bases at V and 1 base at J, with 8 bases in the middle. The CDR3 loop spans 12 amino acids. The V gene's germline CDR1 is SQVTM and CDR2 ANQGSEA. The CDR3 coding sequence is TGCAGCGCTCGGACATCCTACAATGAGCAGTTCTTC. Translation: CSARTSYNEQFF.